This T cell receptor beta chain was found in a study of T cell responses to AZD1222 COVID-19 vaccine. CDR3 size: 15 residues. Unmatched junction bases numbered 1, after V lost 2 bases and J lost 1 base. CDR1 is MDHEN and CDR2 is SYDVKM in the germline V gene. TCRdb's table, derived via immunoSEQ multiplex PCR, lists solely in-frame clones and lacks some. Its clone listing holds about 140,000 clones. With regard to this clone: Antigen specificity is unknown.

Study-level results: Vaccine-associated CD4 TCRs ranged over spike, dominating at 160-218 and 743-854.

The sample comprised peripheral blood. This receptor was identified in an adult in good health. The J gene is TRBJ2-3, the V gene TRBV28; 9 bases match TRBD1. In nucleotides, the CDR3 is TGTGCCAGCAGTTTAACAGGGGGCGGCACAGATACGCAGTATTTT. Its translation: CASSLTGGGTDTQYF.